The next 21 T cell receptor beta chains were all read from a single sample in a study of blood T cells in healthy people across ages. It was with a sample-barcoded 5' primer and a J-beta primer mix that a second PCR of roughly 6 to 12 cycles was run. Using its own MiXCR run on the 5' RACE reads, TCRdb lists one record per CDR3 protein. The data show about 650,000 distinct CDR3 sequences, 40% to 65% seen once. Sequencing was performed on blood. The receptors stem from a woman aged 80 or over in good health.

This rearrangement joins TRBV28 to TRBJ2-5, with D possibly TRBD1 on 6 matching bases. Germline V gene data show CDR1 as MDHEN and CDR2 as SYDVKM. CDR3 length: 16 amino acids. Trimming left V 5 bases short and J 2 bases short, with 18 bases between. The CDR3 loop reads CASSTRDTEGQETQYF. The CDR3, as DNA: TGTGCCAGCAGTACCCGGGACACAGAAGGGCAAGAGACCCAGTACTTC.

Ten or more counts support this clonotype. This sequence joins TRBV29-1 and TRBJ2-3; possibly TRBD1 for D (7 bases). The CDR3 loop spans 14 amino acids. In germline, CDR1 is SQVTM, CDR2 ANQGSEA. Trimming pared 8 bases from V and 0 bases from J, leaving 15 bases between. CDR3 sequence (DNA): TGCAGCTCGGGAGACAGGGCAAGCACAGATACGCAGTATTTT. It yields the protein CSSGDRASTDTQYF.

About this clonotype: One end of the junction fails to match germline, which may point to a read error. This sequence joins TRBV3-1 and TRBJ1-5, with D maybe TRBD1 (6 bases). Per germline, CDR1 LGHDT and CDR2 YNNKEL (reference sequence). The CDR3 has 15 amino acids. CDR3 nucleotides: TGTGCCAGCAGCCAAGCCACAGGGAAGGGTCAGCCCCGGCATTTT. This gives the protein CASSQATGKGQPRHF.

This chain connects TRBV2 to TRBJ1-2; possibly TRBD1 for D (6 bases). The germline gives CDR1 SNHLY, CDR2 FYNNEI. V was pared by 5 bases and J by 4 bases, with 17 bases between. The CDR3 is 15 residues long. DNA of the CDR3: TGTGCCAGCAGTATGGTTGGCTCAGGGGCCTATGGCTACACCTTC. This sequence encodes CASSMVGSGAYGYTF.

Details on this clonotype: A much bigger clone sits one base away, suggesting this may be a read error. The CDR3 sequence is CASSHTTGATDMQYF. CDR3 nucleotides: TGTGCCAGCAGCCACACAACGGGGGCCACAGATATGCAGTATTTT. This chain links TRBV12-3 or TRBV12-4 with TRBJ2-3, with D possibly being TRBD1 or TRBD2 (6 bases each). The CDR3 has 15 amino acids.

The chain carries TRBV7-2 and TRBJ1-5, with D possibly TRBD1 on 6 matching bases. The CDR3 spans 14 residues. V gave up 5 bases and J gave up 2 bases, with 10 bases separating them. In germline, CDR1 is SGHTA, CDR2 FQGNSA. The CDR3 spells CASSVTGGNQPQHF. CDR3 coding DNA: TGTGCCAGCAGCGTGACAGGAGGCAATCAGCCCCAGCATTTT.

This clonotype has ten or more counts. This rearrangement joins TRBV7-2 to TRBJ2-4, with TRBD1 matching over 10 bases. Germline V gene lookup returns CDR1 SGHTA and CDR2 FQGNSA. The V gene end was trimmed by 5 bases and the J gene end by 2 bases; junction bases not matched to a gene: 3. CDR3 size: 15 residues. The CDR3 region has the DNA TGTGCCAGCAGCCTGGGACAGGGGTCCAAAAACATTCAGTACTTC. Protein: CASSLGQGSKNIQYF. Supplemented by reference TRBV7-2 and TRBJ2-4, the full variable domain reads GAGVSQSPSNKVTEKGKDVELRCDPISGHTALYWYRQSLGQGLEFLIYFQGNSAPDKSGLPSDRFSAERTGGSVSTLTIQRTQQEDSAVYLCASSLGQGSKNIQYFGAGTRLSVL.

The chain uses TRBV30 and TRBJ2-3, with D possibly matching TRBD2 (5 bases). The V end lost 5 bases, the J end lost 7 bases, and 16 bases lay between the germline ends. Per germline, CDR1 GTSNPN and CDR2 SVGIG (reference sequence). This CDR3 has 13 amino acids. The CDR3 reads CAWSSERGYTQYF. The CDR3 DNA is TGTGCCTGGTCGAGCGAACGAGGGTATACGCAGTATTTT.

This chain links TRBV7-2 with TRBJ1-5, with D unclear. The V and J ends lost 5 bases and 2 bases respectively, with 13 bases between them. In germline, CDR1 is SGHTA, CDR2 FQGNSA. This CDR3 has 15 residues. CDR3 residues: CASSPDREGNQPQHF. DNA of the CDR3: TGTGCCAGCAGCCCCGATCGGGAAGGCAATCAGCCCCAGCATTTT.

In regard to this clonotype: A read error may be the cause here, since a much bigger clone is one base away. The CDR3 coding sequence is TGCAGTGCTAGCGGGACAGTAGGGTCTCGCTACACCTTC. Protein product: CSASGTVGSRYTF. The genes are TRBV20-1 and TRBJ1-2; 7 bases agree with TRBD1. In germline, CDR1 is DFQATT, CDR2 SNEGSKA (reference sequence). The junction had 10 bases not matched to a gene; V was cut back by 3 bases and J by 9 bases. The CDR3 is 13 amino acids.

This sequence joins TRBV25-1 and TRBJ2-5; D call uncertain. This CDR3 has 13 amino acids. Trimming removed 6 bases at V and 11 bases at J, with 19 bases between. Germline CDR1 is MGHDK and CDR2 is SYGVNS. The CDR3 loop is CASSLTSNNEQYF. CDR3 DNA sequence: TGTGCCAGCAGCCTGACGAGTAACAATGAGCAGTACTTC. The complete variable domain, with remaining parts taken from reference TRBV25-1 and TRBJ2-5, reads EADIYQTPRYLVIGTGKKITLECSQTMGHDKMYWYQQDPGMELHLIHYSYGVNSTEKGDLSSESTVSRIRTEHFPLTLESARPSHTSQYLCASSLTSNNEQYFGPGTRLLVL.

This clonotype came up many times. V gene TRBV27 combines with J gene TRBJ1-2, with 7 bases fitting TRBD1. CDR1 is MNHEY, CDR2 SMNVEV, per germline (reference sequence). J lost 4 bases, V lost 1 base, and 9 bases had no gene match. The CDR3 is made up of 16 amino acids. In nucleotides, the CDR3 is TGTGCCAGCAGTTTATTTCAGGGGGAGGCTTTCTATGGCTACACCTTC. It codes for CASSLFQGEAFYGYTF.

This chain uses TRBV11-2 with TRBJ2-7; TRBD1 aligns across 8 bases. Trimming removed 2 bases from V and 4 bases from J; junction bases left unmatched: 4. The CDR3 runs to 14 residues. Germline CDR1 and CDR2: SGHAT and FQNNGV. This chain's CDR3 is CASSLYRGDYEQYF. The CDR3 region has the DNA TGTGCCAGCAGCTTATACAGGGGGGATTACGAGCAGTACTTC.

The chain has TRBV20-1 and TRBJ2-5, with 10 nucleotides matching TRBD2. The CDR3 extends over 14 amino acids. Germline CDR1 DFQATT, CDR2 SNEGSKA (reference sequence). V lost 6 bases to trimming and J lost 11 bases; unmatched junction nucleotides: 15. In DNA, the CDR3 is TGCAGTGCATGGACTAGCGGACCCCACAATGAGCAGTACTTC. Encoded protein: CSAWTSGPHNEQYF.

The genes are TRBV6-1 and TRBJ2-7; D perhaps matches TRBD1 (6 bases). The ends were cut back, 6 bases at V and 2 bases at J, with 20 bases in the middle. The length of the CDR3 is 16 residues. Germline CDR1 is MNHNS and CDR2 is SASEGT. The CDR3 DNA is TGTGCCAGCAGAATAAACCCAGGGGACGGAGCCTACGAGCAGTACTTC. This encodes CASRINPGDGAYEQYF.

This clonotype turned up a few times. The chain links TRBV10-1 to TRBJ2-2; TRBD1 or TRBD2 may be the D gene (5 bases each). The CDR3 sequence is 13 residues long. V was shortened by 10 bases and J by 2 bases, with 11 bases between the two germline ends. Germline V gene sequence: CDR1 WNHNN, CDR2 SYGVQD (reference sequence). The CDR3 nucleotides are TGCGCCACCCGGGGCACCAACACCGGGGAGCTGTTTTTT. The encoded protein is CATRGTNTGELFF.

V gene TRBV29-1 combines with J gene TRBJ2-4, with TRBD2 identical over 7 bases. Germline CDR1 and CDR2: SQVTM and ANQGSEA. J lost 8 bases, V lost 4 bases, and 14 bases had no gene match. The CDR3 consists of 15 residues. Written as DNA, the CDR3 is TGCAGCGTTGTAACTAGCGCGAGGGAGGGAGACATTCAGTACTTC. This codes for CSVVTSAREGDIQYF.

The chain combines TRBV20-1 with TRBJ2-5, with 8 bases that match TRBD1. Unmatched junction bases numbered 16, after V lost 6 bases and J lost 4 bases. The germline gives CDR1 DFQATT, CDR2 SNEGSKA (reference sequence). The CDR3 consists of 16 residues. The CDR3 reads CSAMTGTGGFIETQYF. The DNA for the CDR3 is TGCAGTGCAATGACCGGGACAGGAGGGTTCATAGAGACCCAGTACTTC.

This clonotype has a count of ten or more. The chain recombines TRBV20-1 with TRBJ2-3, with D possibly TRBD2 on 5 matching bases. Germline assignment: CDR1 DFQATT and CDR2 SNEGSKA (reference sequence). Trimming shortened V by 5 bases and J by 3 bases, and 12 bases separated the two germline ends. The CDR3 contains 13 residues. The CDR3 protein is CSAPRTDTDTQYF. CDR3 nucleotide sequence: TGCAGTGCTCCTCGGACTGATACAGATACGCAGTATTTT.

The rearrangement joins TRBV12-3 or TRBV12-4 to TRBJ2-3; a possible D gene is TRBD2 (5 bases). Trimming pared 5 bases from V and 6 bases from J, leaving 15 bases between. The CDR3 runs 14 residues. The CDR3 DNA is TGTGCCAGCAGTCCAACCCTTCGCGGGGATACGCAGTATTTT. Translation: CASSPTLRGDTQYF.

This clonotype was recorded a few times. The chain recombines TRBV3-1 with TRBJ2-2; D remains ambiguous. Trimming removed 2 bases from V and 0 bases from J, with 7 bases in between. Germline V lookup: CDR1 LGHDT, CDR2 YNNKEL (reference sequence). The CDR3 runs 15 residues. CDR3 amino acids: CASSQLRANTGELFF. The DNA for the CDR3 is TGTGCCAGCAGCCAACTCAGAGCGAACACCGGGGAGCTGTTTTTT.